These 17 T cell receptor beta chains were all obtained from the same sample, sequenced in a study of blood T cell repertoires in COVID-19. Assay used: immunoSEQ multiplex PCR; TCRdb lists only in-frame clones, some missing. Of more than 9,000 clones in the sample, roughly 82% were seen once. Sequencing used peripheral blood. These receptors all stem from an older woman with acute or convalescent COVID-19.

The V and J genes are TRBV7-9 and TRBJ2-1, with TRBD2 identical over 7 bases. The trim removed 5 bases at V and 3 bases at J, leaving 4 bases unmatched. Per germline, CDR1 SEHNR and CDR2 FQNEAQ (reference sequence). This CDR3 has 14 residues. CDR3 loop: CASSERDFYNEQFF. For the CDR3, the DNA is TGTGCCAGCAGCGAGCGGGACTTCTACAATGAGCAGTTCTTC.

The DNA for the CDR3 is TGTGCCAGCAGTCCTGAAGGACTACCTTCGAATGAGCAGTTCTTC. The encoded protein is CASSPEGLPSNEQFF. The rearrangement uses TRBV2 and TRBJ2-1; D is possibly TRBD2 (6 bases). Deletions cut 5 bases from V and 7 bases from J, with 18 bases between. The CDR3 has 15 amino acids. In germline, CDR1 is SNHLY, CDR2 FYNNEI.

The rearrangement links TRBV19 to TRBJ1-5, with a possible D match to TRBD1 (5 bases). Germline values: CDR1 LNHDA, CDR2 SQIVND (reference sequence). V shed 3 bases and J shed 6 bases, with 18 bases lying between them. The CDR3 is 16 residues long. The CDR3 DNA sequence: TGTGCCAGTAGTATTACTTCAGCAGGGAGGGTTCAGCCCCAGCATTTT. Encoded protein: CASSITSAGRVQPQHF.

This clone was observed once. The chain links TRBV5-6 to TRBJ1-2; D not resolved. This CDR3 contains 15 residues. Per the germline V gene, CDR1 is SGHDT and CDR2 is YYEEEE. V was clipped by 0 bases and J by 8 bases, with 17 bases between them. Written as DNA, the CDR3 is TGTGCCAGCAGCTTGGGTGAGGGTCTTCTTCGGGGCTACACCTTC. This codes for CASSLGEGLLRGYTF. Variable domain in full (rest from reference TRBV5-6 and TRBJ1-2): DAGVTQSPTHLIKTRGQQVTLRCSPKSGHDTVSWYQQALGQGPQFIFQYYEEEERQRGNFPDRFSGHQFPNYSSELNVNALLLGDSALYLCASSLGEGLLRGYTFGSGTRLTVV.

The V call is TRBV10-3, the J call TRBJ2-2, with TRBD1 matching 8 bases. Germline V gives CDR1 ENHRY, CDR2 SYGVKD. This CDR3 spans 14 amino acids. V trimming: 6 bases; J trimming: 2 bases; junction bases outside the gene matches: 2. The CDR3 sequence: CAIRGQGNTGELFF. The CDR3 DNA reads TGTGCCATCAGAGGACAGGGTAACACCGGGGAGCTGTTTTTT.

The chain recombines TRBV5-5 with TRBJ1-1; the match to TRBD1 covers 8 bases. Unmatched junction bases numbered 7, after V lost 0 bases and J lost 3 bases. This CDR3 has 16 amino acids. Germline V lookup: CDR1 SGHKS, CDR2 YYEKEE (reference sequence). CDR3 nucleotide sequence: TGTGCCAGCAGCTTGGCCTACGGACAGGGAGACACTGAAGCTTTCTTT. Amino acids: CASSLAYGQGDTEAFF.

This chain links TRBV29-1 with TRBJ2-6; 7 bases match TRBD1. The CDR3 has 16 residues. V lost 7 bases, J lost 0 bases, and 9 bases stayed unmatched. The germline CDR1 and CDR2 sequences are SQVTM and ANQGSEA. The CDR3 spells CSARTGRPSGANVLTF. CDR3 DNA: TGCAGCGCACGGACAGGTAGACCCTCTGGGGCCAACGTCCTGACTTTC.

This chain links TRBV9 with TRBJ1-2; 9 bases align to TRBD1. V lost 7 bases to trimming and J lost 4 bases; unmatched junction nucleotides: 8. Germline lookup yields CDR1 SGDLS and CDR2 YYNGEE. This CDR3 spans 14 amino acids. CDR3: CASVRTGAFYGYTF. The CDR3, as DNA: TGTGCCAGCGTAAGGACAGGGGCTTTCTATGGCTACACCTTC.

This clone was observed once. The chain couples TRBV6-6 to TRBJ2-1; 8 bases match TRBD2. Per the germline V gene, CDR1 is MNHNY and CDR2 is SVGAGI (reference sequence). This CDR3 has 14 residues. V dropped 6 bases and J dropped 3; count of bases not matched to a gene: 4. The CDR3: CASRDGGVYNEQFF. The DNA for the CDR3 is TGTGCCAGCAGGGACGGGGGGGTCTACAATGAGCAGTTCTTC.

The chain carries TRBV3-1 (or the pseudogene TRBV3-2) and TRBJ2-7, with TRBD2 identical over 11 bases. This CDR3 contains 15 residues. CDR1 LGHDT and CDR2 YNNKEL come from the germline V gene (reference sequence). Trimming cost V 4 bases and J 1 base; bases outside gene matches: 3. CDR3: CASSRRTSGSYEQYF. The CDR3 nucleotides read TGTGCCAGCAGCCGACGGACTAGCGGGTCCTACGAGCAGTACTTC.

This clone came up a few times. J is TRBJ1-5 and V is TRBV7-2; 8 bases are shared with TRBD1. V lost 4 bases, J lost 6 bases, and 5 bases stayed unmatched. The germline V gene encodes CDR1 SGHTA and CDR2 FQGNSA. The CDR3 is made up of 14 amino acids. This CDR3 is CASSWTGMTQPQHF. The CDR3 DNA is TGTGCCAGCAGCTGGACAGGGATGACTCAGCCCCAGCATTTT.

The chain uses TRBV12-3 or TRBV12-4 and TRBJ2-1; no reliable D call. Trimming took 2 bases from V and 6 from J, leaving 8 bases between them. There are 13 residues in the CDR3. CDR3 coding DNA: TGTGCCAGCAGTTTACCAGGTCGCAATGAGCAGTTCTTC. This codes for CASSLPGRNEQFF.

The rearrangement joins TRBV7-9 to TRBJ2-2, with TRBD1 matching 9 bases. CDR1 is SEHNR and CDR2 is FQNEAQ in the germline V gene (reference sequence). J gave up 4 bases and V 5 bases, and 8 bases lay outside the gene matches. This CDR3 contains 16 residues. This CDR3 reads CASSARDRVPTGELFF. The CDR3, as DNA: TGTGCCAGCAGCGCCCGGGACAGGGTCCCCACCGGGGAGCTGTTTTTT. Complete variable domain (other parts from reference TRBV7-9 and TRBJ2-2): DTGVSQNPRHKITKRGQNVTFRCDPISEHNRLYWYRQTLGQGPEFLTYFQNEAQLEKSRLLSDRFSAERPKGSFSTLEIQRTEQGDSAMYLCASSARDRVPTGELFFGEGSRLTVL.

This clone was observed a single time. The chain has TRBV12-5 and TRBJ2-2; D may be TRBD1 (6 bases). This CDR3 is built from 17 residues. V was clipped by 1 base and J by 5 bases, with 17 bases between them. Germline-derived CDR1 and CDR2 are LGHNT and FRNRAP. CDR3: CASGLATDDRITGELFF. The CDR3 DNA sequence: TGTGCTAGTGGTTTGGCGACGGATGACAGGATTACCGGGGAGCTGTTTTTT.

The chain is built from TRBV6-1 and TRBJ1-2, with D maybe TRBD1 (5 bases). V was trimmed by 2 bases and J by 4 bases, leaving 5 bases between them. The length of the CDR3 is 12 residues. Germline V CDR1 and CDR2: MNHNS, SASEGT. The CDR3 DNA follows: TGTGCCAGCAGTGAAAGGGGCTATGGCTACACCTTC. Protein: CASSERGYGYTF.

The rearrangement joins TRBV19 to TRBJ1-4; D perhaps matches TRBD1 (6 bases). V shed 5 bases and J shed 0 bases, with 10 bases lying between them. Germline CDR1 LNHDA, CDR2 SQIVND (reference sequence). The CDR3 covers 15 residues. CDR3: CASSAQGATNEKLFF. For the CDR3, the DNA is TGTGCCAGTAGTGCACAGGGAGCAACTAATGAAAAACTGTTTTTT.

The chain joins TRBV11-3 to TRBJ2-7; TRBD1 aligns across 7 bases. The CDR3 totals 13 residues. The V gene end was trimmed by 5 bases and the J gene end by 2 bases; junction bases not matched to a gene: 3. Germline CDR1 reads SGHNT; CDR2 reads YENEEA. CDR3 protein: CASSTGTAYEQYF. The CDR3 nucleotides are TGTGCCAGCAGCACCGGGACAGCCTACGAGCAGTACTTC.